Included here is one T cell receptor beta chain sequence, with context. Its antigen is still unknown. A multiplex PCR was run with 60 Vbeta primers and 13 Jbeta primers. Original handling: Approximately 83 million unique TCR beta chains, 10 million to 14 million shared, were counted in a later analysis. Sequencing used immunoSEQ multiplex PCR; TCRdb keeps in-frame clones, though not all of them. V and J calls and clone size come straight from that table; D and trimming were deduced from the DNA. Seen here are some 100,000 clones, roughly four fifths observed once, and the top ten hold around 14%. This specimen comes from a study of cytomegalovirus exposure and HLA in healthy donors. As for the study in general: Unique TCR beta sequences numbering approximately 120 million came from around 180 million T cells in an earlier analysis.

Germline V gene sequence: CDR1 GTSNPN, CDR2 SVGIG (reference sequence). The CDR3 spans 12 residues. Trimming shortened V by 4 bases and J by 6 bases, and 10 bases separated the two germline ends. Study outcomes and limitations: Productive rates of about 90% or about 30% were seen for most TCR beta V segments in an earlier analysis.

This receptor was identified in a male donor in good health and CMV-seropositive. The chain recombines TRBV30 with TRBJ1-5; unclear D gene. Sequenced sample: PBMCs. CDR3 nucleotides: TGTGCCTGGAATACGGGAGCTCAGCCCCAGCATTTT. It yields the protein CAWNTGAQPQHF.